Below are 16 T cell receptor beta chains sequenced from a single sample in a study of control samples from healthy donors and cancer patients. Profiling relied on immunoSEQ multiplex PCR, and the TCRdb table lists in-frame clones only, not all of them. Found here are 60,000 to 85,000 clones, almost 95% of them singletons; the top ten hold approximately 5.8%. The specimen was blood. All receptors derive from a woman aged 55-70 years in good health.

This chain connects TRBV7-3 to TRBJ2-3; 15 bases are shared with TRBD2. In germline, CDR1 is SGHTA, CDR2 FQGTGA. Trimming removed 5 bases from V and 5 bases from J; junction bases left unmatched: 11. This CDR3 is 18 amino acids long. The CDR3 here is CASSPRTSGRAVRDTQYF. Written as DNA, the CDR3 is TGTGCCAGCAGCCCGCGGACTAGCGGGAGGGCAGTTCGAGATACGCAGTATTTT.

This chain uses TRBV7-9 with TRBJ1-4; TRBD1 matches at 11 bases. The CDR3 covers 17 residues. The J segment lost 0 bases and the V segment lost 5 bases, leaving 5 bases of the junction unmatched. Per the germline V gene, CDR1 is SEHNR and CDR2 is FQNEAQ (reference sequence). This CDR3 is CASSAGTGGATNEKLFF. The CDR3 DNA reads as TGTGCCAGCAGCGCCGGGACAGGGGGAGCAACTAATGAAAAACTGTTTTTT.

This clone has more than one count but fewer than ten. The CDR3 loop reads CASSLDPRNTGELFF. In nucleotides, the CDR3 is TGTGCCAGCAGCCTTGACCCAAGAAACACCGGGGAGCTGTTTTTT. This chain connects TRBV7-8 to TRBJ2-2, with unresolved D. Germline CDR1 SGHVS, CDR2 FQNEAQ. The V end was cut by 5 bases, the J end by 2 bases, with 12 bases between. This CDR3 region has 15 residues.

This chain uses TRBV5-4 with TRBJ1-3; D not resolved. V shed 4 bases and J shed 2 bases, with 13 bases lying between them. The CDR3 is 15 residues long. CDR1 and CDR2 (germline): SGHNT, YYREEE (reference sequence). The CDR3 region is CASSQPDGTGNTIYF. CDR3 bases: TGTGCCAGCAGCCAGCCGGACGGGACTGGAAACACCATATATTTT.

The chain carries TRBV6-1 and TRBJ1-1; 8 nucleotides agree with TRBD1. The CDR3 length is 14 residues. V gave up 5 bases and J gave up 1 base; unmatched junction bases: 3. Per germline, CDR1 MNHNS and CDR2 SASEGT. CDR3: CASSLGQGNTEAFF. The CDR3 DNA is TGTGCCAGCAGTTTAGGACAGGGGAACACTGAAGCTTTCTTT.

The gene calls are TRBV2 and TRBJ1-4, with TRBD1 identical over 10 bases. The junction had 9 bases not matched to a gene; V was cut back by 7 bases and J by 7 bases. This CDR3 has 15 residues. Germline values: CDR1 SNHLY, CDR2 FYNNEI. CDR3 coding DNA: TGTGCCAGCAATCCTATGGACAGGGGGTCTGAAAAACTGTTTTTT. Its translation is CASNPMDRGSEKLFF. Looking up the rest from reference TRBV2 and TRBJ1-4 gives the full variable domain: EPEVTQTPSHQVTQMGQEVILRCVPISNHLYFYWYRQILGQKVEFLVSFYNNEISEKSEIFDDQFSVERPDGSNFTLKIRSTKLEDSAMYFCASNPMDRGSEKLFFGSGTQLSVL.

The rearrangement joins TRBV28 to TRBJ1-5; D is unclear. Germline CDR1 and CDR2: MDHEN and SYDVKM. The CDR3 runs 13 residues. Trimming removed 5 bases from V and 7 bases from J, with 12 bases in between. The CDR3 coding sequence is TGTGCCAGCAGTGCAGGATTAAAGCAGCCCCAGCATTTT. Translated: CASSAGLKQPQHF.

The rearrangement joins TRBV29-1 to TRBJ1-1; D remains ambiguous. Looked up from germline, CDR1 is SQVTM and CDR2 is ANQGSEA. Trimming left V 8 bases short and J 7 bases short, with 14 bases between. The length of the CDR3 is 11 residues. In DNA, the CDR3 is TGCAGCTCGCTTGAGGGCGGTGAAGCTTTCTTT. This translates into CSSLEGGEAFF. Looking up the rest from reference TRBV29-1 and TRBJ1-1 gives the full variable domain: SAVISQKPSRDICQRGTSLTIQCQVDSQVTMMFWYRQQPGQSLTLIATANQGSEATYESGFVIDKFPISRPNLTFSTLTVSNMSPEDSSIYLCSSLEGGEAFFGQGTRLTVV.

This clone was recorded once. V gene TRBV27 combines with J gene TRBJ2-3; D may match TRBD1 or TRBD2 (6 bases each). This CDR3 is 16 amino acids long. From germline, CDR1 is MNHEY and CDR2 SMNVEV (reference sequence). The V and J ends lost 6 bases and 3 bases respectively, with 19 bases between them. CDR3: CASRRAGLGGTDTQYF. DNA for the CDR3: TGTGCCAGCAGGCGGGCGGGGCTAGGGGGGACAGATACGCAGTATTTT.

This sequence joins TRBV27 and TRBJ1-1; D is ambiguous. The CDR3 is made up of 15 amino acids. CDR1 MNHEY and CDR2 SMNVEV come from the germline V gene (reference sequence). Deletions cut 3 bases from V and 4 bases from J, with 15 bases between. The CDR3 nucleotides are TGTGCCAGCAGTTTTGTCGGGAGGCCGGCCACTGAAGCTTTCTTT. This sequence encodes CASSFVGRPATEAFF.

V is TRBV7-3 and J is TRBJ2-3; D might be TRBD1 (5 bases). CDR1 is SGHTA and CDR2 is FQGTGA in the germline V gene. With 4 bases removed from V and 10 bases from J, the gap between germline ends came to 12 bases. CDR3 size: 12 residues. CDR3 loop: CASSSNGRAQYF. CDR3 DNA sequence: TGTGCCAGCAGCTCCAACGGCAGGGCGCAGTATTTT.

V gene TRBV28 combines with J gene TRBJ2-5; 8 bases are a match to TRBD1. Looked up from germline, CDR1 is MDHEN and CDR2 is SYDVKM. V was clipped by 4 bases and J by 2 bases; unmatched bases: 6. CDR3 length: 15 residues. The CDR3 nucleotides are TGTGCCAGCAGTTCCCCCGGACAGGGTCAAGAGACCCAGTACTTC. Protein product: CASSSPGQGQETQYF.

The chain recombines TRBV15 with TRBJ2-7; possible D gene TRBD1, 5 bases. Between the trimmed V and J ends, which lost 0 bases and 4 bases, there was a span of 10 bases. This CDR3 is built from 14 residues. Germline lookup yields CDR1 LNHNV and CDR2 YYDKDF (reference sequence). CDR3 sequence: CATSRDGAEYEQYF. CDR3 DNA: TGTGCCACCAGCAGAGATGGGGCAGAATACGAGCAGTACTTC.

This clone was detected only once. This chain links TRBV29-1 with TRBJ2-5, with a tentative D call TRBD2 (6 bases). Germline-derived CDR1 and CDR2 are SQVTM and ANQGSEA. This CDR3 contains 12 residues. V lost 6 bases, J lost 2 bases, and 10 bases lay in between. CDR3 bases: TGCAGCGTAACGGGACTGCAAGAGACCCAGTACTTC. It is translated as CSVTGLQETQYF.

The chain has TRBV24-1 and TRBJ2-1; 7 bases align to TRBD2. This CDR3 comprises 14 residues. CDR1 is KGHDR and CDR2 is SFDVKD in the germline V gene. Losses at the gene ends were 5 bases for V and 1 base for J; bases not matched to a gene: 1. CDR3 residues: CATSGAGSYNEQFF. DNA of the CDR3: TGTGCCACCAGTGGAGCGGGATCCTACAATGAGCAGTTCTTC.

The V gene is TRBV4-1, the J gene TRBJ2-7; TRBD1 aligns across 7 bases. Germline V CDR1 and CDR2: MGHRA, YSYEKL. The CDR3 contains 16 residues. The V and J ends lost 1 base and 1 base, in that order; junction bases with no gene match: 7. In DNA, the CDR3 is TGCGCCAGCAGCCAAGGACCCGGGACAGAATCCTACGAGCAGTACTTC. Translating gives CASSQGPGTESYEQYF.